Sequencing of this T cell receptor (beta chain) was carried out in a study of T cell clonality in common variable immunodeficiency. Data came from immunoSEQ multiplex PCR; TCRdb stores just in-frame clones and leaves some out. Recorded here are tens of thousands of clones, none singletons. About this clone itself: The read is 3 residues too short to cover the CDR3 end, so that end is filled in from the germline J gene.

V was pared by 6 bases and J by 7 bases, with 12 bases of the junction left unmatched. The CDR3 spans 15 residues. Germline V CDR1 and CDR2: LNHDA, SQIVND (reference sequence). The origin of this receptor is a person aged 18 to 75 in good health. This chain connects TRBV19 to TRBJ2-3, with 8 bases that match TRBD2. Sequenced input: peripheral blood mononuclear cells. Incomplete CDR3 DNA: TGTGCCAGTAGCGATACGGCCAGCGGGGGAAATACG. Amino acids: CASSDTASGGNT. The full CDR3 sequence reads CASSDTASGGNTQYF.